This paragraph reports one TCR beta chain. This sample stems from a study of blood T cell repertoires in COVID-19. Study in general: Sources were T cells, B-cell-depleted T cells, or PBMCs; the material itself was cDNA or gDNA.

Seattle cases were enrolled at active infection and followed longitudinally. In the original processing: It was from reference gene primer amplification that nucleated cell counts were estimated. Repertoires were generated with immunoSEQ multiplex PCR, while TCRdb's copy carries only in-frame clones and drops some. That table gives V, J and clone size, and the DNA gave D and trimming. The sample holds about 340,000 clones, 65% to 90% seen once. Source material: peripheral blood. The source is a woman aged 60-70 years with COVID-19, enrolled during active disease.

CDR3 in amino acids: CASSLFGGPWKLFF. CDR3 bases: TGTGCCAGCAGTTTATTCGGGGGGCCGTGGAAACTGTTTTTT. The chain couples TRBV27 to TRBJ1-4, with D possibly being TRBD1 (6 bases). Trimming pared 1 base from V and 11 bases from J, leaving 14 bases between. The CDR3 consists of 14 residues. Germline V gene sequence: CDR1 MNHEY, CDR2 SMNVEV (reference sequence).